This T cell receptor beta chain was found in a study of post-analysis software for immune sequencing data (dated by TCRdb to 2013 to 2016). For context, the study as a whole: Relapsing-remitting, secondary progressive and progressive-relapsing multiple sclerosis were recorded as disease courses, and subtype annotation was lacking for some patients. The patient repertoires were compared against approximately eleven previously published healthy control repertoires obtained from donors aged 6 to 25 years. A subset of samples was prepared in parallel using single-end sample barcoding, then pooled and co-amplified after Illumina adapter ligation. What the work shows at the level of the full study, not this receptor alone: Multiple sclerosis patients had significantly lower normalized Chao1 diversity than controls, a result that suggests substantial peripheral T-cell clonal expansion. About 5 TRBV segments, including TRBV5-6, TRBV5-1 and TRBV20-1, were significantly more frequent in patients than controls. Direct clustering with F measure showed strong co-clustering of samples prepared in the same batch, prompting a batch-effect correction. The control group was slightly older than the multiple sclerosis patient group.

To demonstrate the VDJtools post-analysis software, TCR beta repertoires were profiled from the peripheral blood of some 12 young patients with multiple sclerosis. The patients with multiple sclerosis were children and adolescents between about 6 and 17 years of age. The receptor library was made with PCR. Sequenced on an Illumina HiSeq 2500. To reduce PCR and sequencing biases, unique molecular identifiers were incorporated into the TCR beta cDNA libraries. About 500,000 cDNA molecules were obtained for every 1 to 10 million input T cells, so each molecule roughly corresponded to one T cell. Patient libraries were prepared and sequenced with the same protocol used for the earlier healthy control dataset. Within a given batch, samples were prepared together, multiplexed and sequenced on the same HiSeq lane. The authors' analysis ran thus. Raw barcoded reads were processed with MIGEC, and single-read molecular identifier groups were discarded before consensus assembly and CDR3 extraction. Clonotype tables were post-analysed with VDJtools, normalizing diversity by down-sampling all datasets to the smallest sample size. To correct batch-related cross-sample contamination, repertoire overlap clustering matched CDR3 amino acid sequences but not nucleotide sequences. Through fastp at Q25 and MiXCR, TCRdb rebuilt clones from the public reads, retaining in-frame beta chains. Merged by CDR3 protein, the rows form single entries marked with the most common genes and DNA. TCRdb's processing, not the authors' own work, is the source of the V and J calls. The sample yields a few hundred thousand distinct CDR3 sequences; approximately 34% were counted once. The ten largest clones add up to under 7% of the sample.

The CDR3 contains 14 residues, cysteine and phenylalanine counted. The DNA shown is the 42-base CDR3, in frame from base 1. V is reduced by 0 bases and J by 4 bases, leaving a spacing of 6 bases between them. CDR1 is given as SGHTA and CDR2 as FQGNSA, both from the germline V gene. Regarding this clonotype: Its recognized antigen is unknown. No much larger clonotype is one base removed from it; base qualities were not supplied.

The chain is assembled from TRBV7-2 and TRBJ1-4; no D gene is confidently identified. The source material was blood. This receptor was identified in a girl aged 2 to 17 with multiple sclerosis. The bases read TGTGCCAGCAGCTTAGCGGGGAATAATGAAAAACTGTTTTTT. Translated, it gives CASSLAGNNEKLFF.